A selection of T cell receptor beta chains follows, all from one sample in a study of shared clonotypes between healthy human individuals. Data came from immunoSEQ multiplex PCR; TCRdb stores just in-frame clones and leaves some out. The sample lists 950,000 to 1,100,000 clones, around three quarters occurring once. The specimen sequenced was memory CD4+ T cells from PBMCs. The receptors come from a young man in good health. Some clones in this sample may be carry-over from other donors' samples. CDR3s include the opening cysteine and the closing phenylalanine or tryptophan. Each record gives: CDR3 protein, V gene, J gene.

CASRPRTGSYGYTF	TRBV27	TRBJ1-2
CASSYSTNQPQHF	TRBV6-5	TRBJ1-5
CASSLGTETYEQYF	TRBV5-4	TRBJ2-7
CASSEATSSGYTF	TRBV25-1	TRBJ1-2
CASSRGTDTQYF	TRBV28	TRBJ2-3
CASSLAGFDQPQHF	TRBV11-2	TRBJ1-5
CASSGTGSGTDTQYF	TRBV5-1	TRBJ2-3
CASSIGPHLGYGYTF	TRBV19	TRBJ1-2
CASSLSGSLAMGEQFF	TRBV28	TRBJ2-1
CASSVYRNYGYTF	TRBV10-1	TRBJ1-2
CASSQALATGCTF	TRBV4-2	TRBJ1-2
CASKGYFGNYNEQFF	TRBV2	TRBJ2-1
CATSGPTYEQYF	TRBV2	TRBJ2-7
CASSWGQANYGYTF	TRBV2	TRBJ1-2
CASSQTRTGDIQYF	TRBV14	TRBJ2-4
CASSRGGTDTQYF	TRBV2	TRBJ2-3
CAWSVSYGGEQYF	TRBV30	TRBJ2-7
CATSRGGDGEKLFF	TRBV15	TRBJ1-4
CASSLRQGALQPQHF	TRBV7-2	TRBJ1-5
CASSVGLGGETQYF	TRBV9	TRBJ2-5
CASAYDRANTQYF	TRBV19	TRBJ2-3
CASSSSGRGYNEQFF	TRBV5-8	TRBJ2-1
CASSLGQASYEQYF	TRBV5-1	TRBJ2-7
CASSLGDGAASGYTF	TRBV11-3	TRBJ1-2
CAWSLIRGEKLFF	TRBV30	TRBJ1-4
CASSLTRGGTEAFF	TRBV28	TRBJ1-1
CASSPTGTGPYEQYF	TRBV5-1	TRBJ2-7
CASSLAQGSMYTEAFF	TRBV5-1	TRBJ1-1
CASSWDLQVTDTQYF	TRBV2	TRBJ2-3
CASSLTGGAEKLFF	TRBV7-2	TRBJ1-4
CASSLALAGNNEQFF	TRBV7-9	TRBJ2-1
CASSRDRTSGNTIYF	TRBV7-2	TRBJ1-3
CASSKQGITGANVLTF	TRBV28	TRBJ2-6
CASSDQTGDTEAFF	TRBV4-2	TRBJ1-1
CASGEEREQYF	TRBV6-5	TRBJ2-7
CASAGTGQGAYEQYF	TRBV28	TRBJ2-7
CASSLGAGSSLYEQFF	TRBV5-1	TRBJ2-1
CASPAPGSETQYF	TRBV2	TRBJ2-5
CASSPGAGLNQPQHF	TRBV5-1	TRBJ1-5
CASRQGEYSEAFF	TRBV19	TRBJ1-1
CASSPSRDTQYF	TRBV18	TRBJ2-3
CASSLAPGGEQYGYTF	TRBV5-1	TRBJ1-2
CASSLGGRGTENQYF	TRBV7-9	TRBJ2-4
CASSVVGDSVGGYTF	TRBV9	TRBJ1-2
CAISGSYEQYF	TRBV10-3	TRBJ2-7
CAIKGGQGLYEQYF	TRBV10-3	TRBJ2-7
CASSYSTSGETQYF	TRBV6-5	TRBJ2-5
CAISSTTANQPQHF	TRBV10-3	TRBJ1-5